This entry concerns a single T cell receptor beta chain. The clone's antigen remains unknown. No clone much larger than this one lies a single base away; base qualities are absent. This record comes from a study of T cell responses to AZD1222 COVID-19 vaccine (dated by TCRdb to the early 2020s). For context, the study as a whole: Because spike-specific TCR depth and breadth did not differ between the two schedules, AZD1222 recipients who got a second dose at roughly 4 weeks were pooled with those who got a second dose at roughly 12 weeks. Trial participants were enrolled into age subgroups of 18-55, 56-69 and 70-plus years, which contained 148, 28 and 57 TCR-sequenced participants, respectively. A total of about 230 trial participants underwent TCR sequencing, of whom about 210 received two doses of AZD1222 and about 26 received two doses of the MenACWY control vaccine. General study outcomes and caveats: Conclusions about previously exposed vaccinees were limited because only six AZD1222 recipients were SARS-CoV-2 seropositive at baseline. The whole spike protein was spanned by vaccine-associated CD4 TCRs, and dominant responses were seen in regions 160-218 and 743-854. Participants were mostly white British and included more females than males, and it was suggested by the authors that clonal diversity may have been underestimated. Spike-specific TCR breadth and depth rose significantly after two AZD1222 doses compared with day 0 and with MenACWY recipients. The 56-69-year group was small, and its depth increase did not reach significance, likely because of low power. No day 14 peak-response samples were available, so repertoires were characterized only after the peak T cell response. Epitopes outside the regions mutated in the B.1.351 and B.1.1.7 variants were reportedly recognized by nearly half of the unique spike-specific TCRs.

Reading the label with the study, this specimen's time point is: baseline before first vaccination. Samples from vaccinated people were obtained from the UK trials COV001 and COV002, which included a single-blind randomized controlled phase 2/3 trial of AZD1222 (ChAdOx1 nCoV-19) in healthy adults. Trial participant PBMC samples were collected at day 0 and day 28 after the second dose for TCRbeta chain sequencing. From a lookup of the germline V gene, CDR1 and CDR2 are MGHRA and YSYEKL. At the junction V is shortened by 1 base and J by 4 bases, with 9 bases in between. There are 14 amino acids in the CDR3, from cysteine to phenylalanine inclusive. The entry retains the CDR3 DNA only, 42 bases that are in frame from base 1. The CDR3 regions of human TCRbeta chains were analyzed by immunosequencing. As for how the authors treated the data: Repertoire TCRs were checked for matches against a reference library of SARS-CoV-2-specific TCRs that had been generated using the MIRA antigen-specificity platform. Breadth was defined as the fraction of unique TCRs that were SARS-CoV-2-associated. Depth was defined as the fraction of total T cells that were SARS-CoV-2-associated. Each spike-specific TCR was assigned to its reactive spike region and to a CD4 or CD8 class using the MIRA data. Log10-transformed breadth and depth values were compared by one-way ANOVA with Sidak's multiple comparisons tests. Held by TCRdb, this immuneACCESS table contains in-frame sequences only and omits some clones. Under half of the omission traces to an unresolved V gene where checked; the cause of the rest is unknown. V, J and clone size reflect that table, while D and trimming were determined from the DNA. The sample yields about 56,000 clones; 75% to 90% were counted once. The ten largest account for roughly 16% of the sample.

This TCR derives from an adult in good health. Sequences were derived from peripheral blood, sampled on day 0 of AZD1222 vaccination. The V and J genes are TRBV4-1 and TRBJ2-3; no D gene call is confident. The DNA sequence is as follows: TGCGCCAGCAGCCAAGTAATGAGCCCAGATACGCAGTATTTT. Its protein reads: CASSQVMSPDTQYF.